This entry lists 8 T cell receptor beta chains sequenced from one sample in a study of blood T cell repertoires in COVID-19. Here immunoSEQ multiplex PCR was the method, and the copy in TCRdb shows in-frame clones only, minus some. The sample lists fewer than 400,000 clones, 70% to 90% occurring once. Sequencing was done on a sample of PBMCs or T cells enriched from blood (not recorded which). The receptors derive from a man younger than 40 who had recovered from COVID-19.

This sequence joins TRBV5-1 and TRBJ1-1; D is undetermined. V shed 4 bases and J shed 3 bases, with 16 bases lying between them. This CDR3 has 15 residues. From germline, CDR1 is SGHRS and CDR2 YFSETQ. The CDR3 DNA is TGCGCCAGCAGCCCGTTCCCAACCGGGGACACTGAAGCTTTCTTT. Protein sequence: CASSPFPTGDTEAFF.

This clone has a handful of counts. This chain joins TRBV6-2 or TRBV6-3 and TRBJ1-1; possibly TRBD1 for D (6 bases). Per germline, CDR1 MNHEY and CDR2 SVGEGT. V was clipped by 5 bases and J by 4 bases, with 14 bases between them. This CDR3 is built from 14 residues. The DNA of the CDR3 is TGTGCCAGCAGTCACAGGGAAGTTAGCACTGAAGCTTTCTTT. Its translation is CASSHREVSTEAFF.

This sequence joins TRBV7-8 and TRBJ1-3; 10 bases agree with TRBD1. CDR1 is SGHVS, CDR2 FQNEAQ, per germline. Unmatched junction bases numbered 10, after V lost 5 bases and J lost 0 bases. CDR3 length: 18 residues. In DNA, the CDR3 is TGTGCCAGCAGCCTCCGGGACAGGGGCAGACTCTCTGGAAACACCATATATTTT. This gives the protein CASSLRDRGRLSGNTIYF.

The chain has TRBV9 and TRBJ2-3; 7 bases are a match to TRBD2. This CDR3 contains 16 residues. V shed 0 bases, J shed 6 bases, and the junction held 10 bases outside the gene matches. The germline gives CDR1 SGDLS, CDR2 YYNGEE. This chain's CDR3 is CASSVGASGYEDTQYF. CDR3 in DNA: TGTGCCAGCAGCGTAGGGGCTAGCGGTTATGAGGATACGCAGTATTTT.

This rearrangement joins TRBV5-4 to TRBJ2-3; 10 bases align to TRBD2. This CDR3 region has 15 residues. CDR1 and CDR2 from the germline V gene are SGHNT and YYREEE (reference sequence). V was pared by 2 bases and J by 0 bases, with 0 bases of the junction left unmatched. The CDR3 sequence is CASSLAGGSTDTQYF. DNA for the CDR3: TGTGCCAGCAGCTTAGCGGGGGGGAGCACAGATACGCAGTATTTT.

This chain uses TRBV5-4 with TRBJ1-1; no clear D gene. The V gene's germline CDR1 is SGHNT and CDR2 YYREEE (reference sequence). The CDR3 extends over 12 amino acids. Trimming pared 4 bases from V and 11 bases from J, leaving 15 bases between. CDR3 region: CASSRDLFGAFF. For the CDR3, the DNA is TGTGCCAGCAGCCGTGATCTTTTCGGGGCTTTCTTT.

The CDR3 here is CASRLTGEGTEAFF. CDR3 coding DNA: TGTGCCAGCAGGCTGACAGGGGAGGGGACTGAAGCTTTCTTT. The J gene is TRBJ1-1, the V gene TRBV2; 8 nucleotides agree with TRBD1. Germline V lookup: CDR1 SNHLY, CDR2 FYNNEI. The CDR3 covers 14 residues. V was clipped by 6 bases and J by 5 bases; unmatched bases: 8. The full variable domain, its missing parts supplied by reference TRBV2 and TRBJ1-1, is EPEVTQTPSHQVTQMGQEVILRCVPISNHLYFYWYRQILGQKVEFLVSFYNNEISEKSEIFDDQFSVERPDGSNFTLKIRSTKLEDSAMYFCASRLTGEGTEAFFGQGTRLTVV.

This rearrangement joins TRBV5-1 to TRBJ1-4; no firm D call. CDR1 is SGHRS, CDR2 YFSETQ, per germline. The CDR3 covers 14 residues. The ends were cut back, 4 bases at V and 7 bases at J, with 14 bases in the middle. This CDR3 is CASSLSGSGEKLFF. Written as DNA, the CDR3 is TGCGCCAGCAGCCTGAGTGGGTCGGGTGAAAAACTGTTTTTT. Looking up the rest from reference TRBV5-1 and TRBJ1-4 gives the full variable domain: KAGVTQTPRYLIKTRGQQVTLSCSPISGHRSVSWYQQTPGQGLQFLFEYFSETQRNKGNFPGRFSGRQFSNSRSEMNVSTLELGDSALYLCASSLSGSGEKLFFGSGTQLSVL.